This is a list of T cell receptor beta chains from one sample in a study of blood T cell repertoires in COVID-19. The repertoire was sequenced with immunoSEQ multiplex PCR; TCRdb's copy has only in-frame clones and lacks some. The table lists tens of thousands of clones, around 91% of them singletons. The source material was peripheral blood. The receptors were sampled from a man between 65 and 85 years old with active or convalescent COVID-19. The CDR3 runs from the conserved cysteine through the conserved F or W. D genes are given only for firm matches. The size field is filled for only some rows; it gives once, few, many or a size class.

j_gene,abundance,v_gene,d_gene,CDR3nt,CDR3aa
TRBJ1-4,NA,TRBV7-9,NA,TGTGCCAGCAGCATGGGCCCCGAAAAACTGTTTTTT,CASSMGPEKLFF
TRBJ2-7,NA,TRBV5-4,TRBD1,TGTGCCAGCAGCTACCGACAGGGCTCCTACGAGCAGTACTTC,CASSYRQGSYEQYF
TRBJ1-2,once,TRBV18,TRBD1,TGTGCCAGCTCACCATCGACAGGGATCGAGGGCTACACCTTC,CASSPSTGIEGYTF
TRBJ2-7,NA,TRBV18,NA,TGTGCCAGCTCACCGACCTCAGGGTACGAGCAGTACTTC,CASSPTSGYEQYF
TRBJ1-2,NA,TRBV29-1,TRBD1,TGCAGCGCCTGGATACACTGGGACAGCAACTATGGCTACACCTTC,CSAWIHWDSNYGYTF
TRBJ2-3,NA,TRBV27,TRBD2,TGTGCCAGCAGTTTCGGACTAGCGGGAGGGGCAGATACGCAGTATTTT,CASSFGLAGGADTQYF
TRBJ2-5,NA,TRBV5-1,TRBD1,TGCGCCAGCAGCTCGACAGGGCCCCAAGAGACCCAGTACTTC,CASSSTGPQETQYF
TRBJ1-2,NA,TRBV30,NA,TGTGCCTGGAGTAGGGCCCAGGGGTTTCAACGCGGCTACACCTTC,CAWSRAQGFQRGYTF
TRBJ2-1,NA,TRBV6-5,NA,TGTGCCAGCAGTTATTCCCTCTTAAAGGGGGGGACGATCTTC,CASSYSLLKGGTIF
TRBJ2-7,NA,TRBV6-1,TRBD1,TGTGCCAGCAGTGACGGGACAGGGAATCGCTACGAGCAGTACTTC,CASSDGTGNRYEQYF
TRBJ1-2,NA,TRBV7-6,NA,TGTGCCAGCAGCTTAGAAAGGGCGGGCGGCTACACCTTC,CASSLERAGGYTF
TRBJ1-2,NA,TRBV27,TRBD1,TGTGCCAGCAGTATCACCGTTGGGACAGGGGTGATTGACTACACCTTC,CASSITVGTGVIDYTF
TRBJ2-7,NA,TRBV28,TRBD2,TGTGCCAGCAGTTTCCAAGCGGGGGGGCTCTACGAGCAGTACTTC,CASSFQAGGLYEQYF
TRBJ2-7,NA,TRBV15,TRBD1,TGTGCCACCAGCAGCCGACAGGGGAACGAGCAGTACTTC,CATSSRQGNEQYF
TRBJ2-3,NA,TRBV5-1,NA,TGCGCCAGCAGCTTGGAAGGCGGCACAGGAGATACGCAGTATTTT,CASSLEGGTGDTQYF
TRBJ2-1,NA,TRBV7-9,NA,TGTGCCAGCAGGCGACTAGATCTAGAGCAGTTCTTC,CASRRLDLEQFF
TRBJ1-1,NA,TRBV3-1/TRBV3-2,TRBD1,TGTGCCAGCAGGCCCCTAGCGGGACAGGAAAAGAACACTGAAGCTTTCTTT,CASRPLAGQEKNTEAFF
TRBJ1-5,once,TRBV19,NA,TGTGCCAGTAGTTGGGGGCAGTATAGCAATCAGCCCCAGCATTTT,CASSWGQYSNQPQHF
TRBJ2-1,NA,TRBV4-1,TRBD2,TGCGCCAGCAGCCAAGGGGCGGGACTAGCATTCAGTGAGCAGTTCTTC,CASSQGAGLAFSEQFF
TRBJ1-2,NA,TRBV28,NA,TGTGCCAGCAGTTTTACGGAGCTCGGCTACACCTTC,CASSFTELGYTF
TRBJ2-5,NA,TRBV6-5,NA,TGTGCCAGCAGCCGACGGGTACAAGAGACCCAGTACTTC,CASSRRVQETQYF